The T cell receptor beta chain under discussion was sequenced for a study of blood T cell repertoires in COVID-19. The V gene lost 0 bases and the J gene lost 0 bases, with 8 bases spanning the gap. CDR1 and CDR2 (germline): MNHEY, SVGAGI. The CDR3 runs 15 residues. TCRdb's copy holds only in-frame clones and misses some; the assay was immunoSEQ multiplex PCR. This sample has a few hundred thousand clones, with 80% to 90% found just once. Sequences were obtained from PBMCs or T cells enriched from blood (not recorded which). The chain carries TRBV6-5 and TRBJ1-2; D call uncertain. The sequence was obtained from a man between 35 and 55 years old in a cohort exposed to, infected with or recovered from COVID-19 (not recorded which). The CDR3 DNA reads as TGTGCCAGCAGTTACTCTGCGGGAGCTAACTATGGCTACACCTTC. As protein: CASSYSAGANYGYTF.